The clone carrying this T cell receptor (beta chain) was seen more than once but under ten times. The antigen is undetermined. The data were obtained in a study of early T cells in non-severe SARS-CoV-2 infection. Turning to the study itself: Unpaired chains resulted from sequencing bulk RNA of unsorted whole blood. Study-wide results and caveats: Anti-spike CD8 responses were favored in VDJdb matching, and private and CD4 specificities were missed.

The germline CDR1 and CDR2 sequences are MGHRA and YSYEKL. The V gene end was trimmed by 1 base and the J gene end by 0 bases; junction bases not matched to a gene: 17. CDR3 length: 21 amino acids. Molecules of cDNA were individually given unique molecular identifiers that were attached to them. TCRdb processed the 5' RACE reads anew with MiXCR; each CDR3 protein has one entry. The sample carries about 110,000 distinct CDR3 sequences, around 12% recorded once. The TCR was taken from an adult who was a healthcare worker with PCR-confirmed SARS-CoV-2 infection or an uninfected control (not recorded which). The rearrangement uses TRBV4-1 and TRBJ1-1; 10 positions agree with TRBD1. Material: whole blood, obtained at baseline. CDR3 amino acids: CASSQGGQGLGWVTLNTEAFF. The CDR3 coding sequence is TGCGCCAGCAGCCAAGGGGGACAGGGGTTGGGCTGGGTAACCCTGAACACTGAAGCTTTCTTT.